This T cell receptor (beta chain) was sequenced in a study of beta chain features in type 1 diabetes. CD4+ naive, central memory, regulatory and stem cell-like memory subsets were isolated by sorting on CD45RO/CCR7/CD25/CD127/CD95/CD27. With respect to this clone: What it binds is not known.

There are 12 residues in the CDR3. Germline V gene sequence: CDR1 LNHNV, CDR2 YYDKDF (reference sequence). The J segment lost 3 bases and the V segment lost 9 bases, leaving 1 base of the junction unmatched. The study reverse transcribed the entire isolated RNA, so it sequenced expressed TCRB transcripts. Only in-frame clones appear in the TCRdb table, and some are missing; sequencing was by immunoSEQ multiplex PCR. The table has 150,000 to 200,000 clones, approximately 10% seen once. Points from the study as a whole: PCR might show a preference for shorter templates, equally across patients and controls. TCRB CDR3s were moderately but significantly shorter in Type 1 diabetes patients in all four CD4+ subsets.

Source material: central memory CD4+ T cells from blood. The receptor was isolated from a woman aged 25 to 39 with type 1 diabetes. The chain is built from TRBV15 and TRBJ1-2; 10 nucleotides align to TRBD1. The CDR3 loop is CATGQGDYGYTF. DNA for the CDR3: TGTGCCACTGGACAGGGGGACTATGGCTACACCTTC.